This entry describes one T cell receptor (beta chain). The antigen is undetermined. TCRdb keeps only in-frame clones here, not all; method: immunoSEQ multiplex PCR. Of over 60,000 clones in the sample, about 88% are singletons; the top ten hold around 5.1%. This sample is drawn from a study of T cell responses to AZD1222 COVID-19 vaccine. The length of the CDR3 is 15 residues. Germline CDR1 is SNHLY and CDR2 is FYNNEI. With 0 bases removed from V and 0 bases from J, the gap between germline ends came to 6 bases. Study-level results: Spike was spanned by vaccine-associated CD4 TCRs, which were dominant at 160-218 and 743-854. Repertoires were obtained solely post-peak T cell response.

The specimen comprised peripheral blood, sampled 28 days after the second dose of the MenACWY control vaccine. This TCR came from an adult who received the MenACWY meningococcal vaccine as a control. The V call is TRBV2, the J call TRBJ1-3; no firm D call. CDR3 nucleotide sequence: TGTGCCAGCAGTGAAGCTTACTTCTCTGGAAACACCATATATTTT. Its protein product is CASSEAYFSGNTIYF.